The source of this T cell receptor beta chain is a study of human T cells and chemical hapten exposure. Study-level findings and limits: No change in TCRs above 1 in 1000 frequency was produced by DPC sensitization. Expanded TCRs created a significantly greater count of big CDR3 similarity clusters than controls did.

The CDR3 is made up of 16 amino acids. CDR1 is MDHEN, CDR2 SYDVKM, per germline. V shed 3 bases, J shed 9 bases, and the junction held 14 bases outside the gene matches. This clonotype was seen a handful of times. What it binds is not known. Sample time point: patch test 3, about 24 weeks after DPC sensitization. Treatment specified: therapeutic diphenylcyclopropenone sensitization with weekly scalp DPC. MiXCR, run by TCRdb on the RACE reads, gives a single entry per CDR3 protein. The sample has 95,000 to 150,000 distinct CDR3 sequences, about 10% seen once. The V gene is TRBV28, the J gene TRBJ2-1; 7 positions match TRBD2. The sample consisted of whole blood, taken in connection with sensitization to the hapten diphenylcyclopropenone (DPC). The clonotype was recovered from a woman aged 45-65 years with alopecia areata. Some clones in this sample may be carry-over from other donors' samples. DNA for the CDR3: TGTGCCAGCAGTTTGGGTTGGGCGGCGGGGGAGGTTGAGCAGTTCTTC. The encoded protein is CASSLGWAAGEVEQFF.